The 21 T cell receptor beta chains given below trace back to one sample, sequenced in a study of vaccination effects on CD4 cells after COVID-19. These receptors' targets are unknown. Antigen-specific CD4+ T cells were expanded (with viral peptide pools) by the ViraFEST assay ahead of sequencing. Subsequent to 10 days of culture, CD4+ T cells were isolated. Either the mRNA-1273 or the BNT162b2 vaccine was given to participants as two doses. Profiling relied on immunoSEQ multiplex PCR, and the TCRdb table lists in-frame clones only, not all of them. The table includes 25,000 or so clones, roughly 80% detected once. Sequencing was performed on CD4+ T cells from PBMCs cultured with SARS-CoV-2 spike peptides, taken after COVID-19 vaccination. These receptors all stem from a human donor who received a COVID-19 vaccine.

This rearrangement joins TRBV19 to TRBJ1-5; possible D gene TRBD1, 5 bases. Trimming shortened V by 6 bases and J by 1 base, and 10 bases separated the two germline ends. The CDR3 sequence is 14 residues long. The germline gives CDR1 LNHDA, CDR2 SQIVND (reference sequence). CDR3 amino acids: CASRLGQSNQPQHF. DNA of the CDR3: TGTGCCAGTAGGCTGGGGCAGAGCAATCAGCCCCAGCATTTT.

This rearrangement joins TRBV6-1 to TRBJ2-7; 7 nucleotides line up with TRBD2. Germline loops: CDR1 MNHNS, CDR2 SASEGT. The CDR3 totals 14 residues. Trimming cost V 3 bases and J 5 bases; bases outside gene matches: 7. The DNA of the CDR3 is TGTGCCAGCAGTGAGAGCGGGACTGTCGACGAGCAGTACTTC. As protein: CASSESGTVDEQYF.

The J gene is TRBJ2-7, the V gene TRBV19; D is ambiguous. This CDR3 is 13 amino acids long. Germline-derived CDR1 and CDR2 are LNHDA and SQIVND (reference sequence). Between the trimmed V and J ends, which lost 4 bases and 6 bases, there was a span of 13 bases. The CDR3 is CASSSSSAGEQYF. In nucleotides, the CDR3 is TGTGCCAGTAGTAGTAGCTCGGCCGGCGAGCAGTACTTC.

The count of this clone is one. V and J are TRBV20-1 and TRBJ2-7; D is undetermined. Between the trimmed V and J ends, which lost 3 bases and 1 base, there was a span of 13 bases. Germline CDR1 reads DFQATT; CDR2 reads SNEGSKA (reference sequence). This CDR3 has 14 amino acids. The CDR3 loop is CSASSLSGSYEQYF. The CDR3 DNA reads TGCAGTGCTAGTAGCCTTTCGGGTTCCTACGAGCAGTACTTC.

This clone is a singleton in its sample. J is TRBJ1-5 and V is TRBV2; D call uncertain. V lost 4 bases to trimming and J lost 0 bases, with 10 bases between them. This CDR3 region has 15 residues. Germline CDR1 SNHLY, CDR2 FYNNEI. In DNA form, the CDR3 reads TGTGCCAGCAGTGGAACCGCTTATAGCAATCAGCCCCAGCATTTT. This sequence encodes CASSGTAYSNQPQHF.

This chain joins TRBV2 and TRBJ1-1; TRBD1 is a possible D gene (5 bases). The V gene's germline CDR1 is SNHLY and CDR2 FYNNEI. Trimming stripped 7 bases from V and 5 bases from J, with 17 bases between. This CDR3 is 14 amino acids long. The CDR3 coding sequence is TGTGCCAGCACCCGCCTGGGGGGTAAAACTGAAGCTTTCTTT. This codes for CASTRLGGKTEAFF.

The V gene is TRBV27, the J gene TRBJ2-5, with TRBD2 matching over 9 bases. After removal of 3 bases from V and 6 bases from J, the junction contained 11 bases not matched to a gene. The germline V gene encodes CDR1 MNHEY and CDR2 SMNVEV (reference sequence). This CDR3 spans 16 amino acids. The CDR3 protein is CASSFLASGTVKTQYF. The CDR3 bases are TGTGCCAGCAGTTTTTTGGCTAGCGGGACGGTCAAGACCCAGTACTTC.

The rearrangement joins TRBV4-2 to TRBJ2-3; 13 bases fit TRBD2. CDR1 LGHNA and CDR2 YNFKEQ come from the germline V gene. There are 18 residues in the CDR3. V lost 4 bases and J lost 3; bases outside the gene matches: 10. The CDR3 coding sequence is TGTGCCAGCAGCCTTGCGGGACTAGCGGGATTAGGGACAGATACGCAGTATTTT. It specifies CASSLAGLAGLGTDTQYF.

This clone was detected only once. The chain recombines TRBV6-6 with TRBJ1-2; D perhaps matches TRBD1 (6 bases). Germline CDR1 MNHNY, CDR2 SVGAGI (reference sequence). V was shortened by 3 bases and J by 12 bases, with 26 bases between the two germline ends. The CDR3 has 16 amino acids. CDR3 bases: TGTGCCAGCAGTTATTACGCTACCAATGAACAGGGATTCGACACCTTC. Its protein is CASSYYATNEQGFDTF.

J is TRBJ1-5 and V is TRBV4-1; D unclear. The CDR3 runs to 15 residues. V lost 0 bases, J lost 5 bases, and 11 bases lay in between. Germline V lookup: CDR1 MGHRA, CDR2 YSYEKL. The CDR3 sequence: CASSQDWTEYQPQHF. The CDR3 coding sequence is TGCGCCAGCAGCCAAGATTGGACGGAATATCAGCCCCAGCATTTT.

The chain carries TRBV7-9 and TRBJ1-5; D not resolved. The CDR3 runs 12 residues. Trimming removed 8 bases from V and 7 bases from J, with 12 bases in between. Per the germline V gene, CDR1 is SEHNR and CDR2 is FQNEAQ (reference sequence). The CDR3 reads CASQLGVQPQHF. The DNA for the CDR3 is TGTGCCAGCCAGTTAGGAGTCCAGCCCCAGCATTTT.

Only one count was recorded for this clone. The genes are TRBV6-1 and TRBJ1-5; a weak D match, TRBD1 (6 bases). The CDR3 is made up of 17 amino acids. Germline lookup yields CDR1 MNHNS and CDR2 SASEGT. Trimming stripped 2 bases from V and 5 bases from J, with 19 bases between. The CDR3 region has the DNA TGTGCCAGCAGTGAATCATCCCGCAGCCAGGGGTATCAGCCCCAGCATTTT. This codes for CASSESSRSQGYQPQHF.

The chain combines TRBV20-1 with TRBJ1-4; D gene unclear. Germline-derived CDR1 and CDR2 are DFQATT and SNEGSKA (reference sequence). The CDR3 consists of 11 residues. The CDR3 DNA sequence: TGCAGCATTTACAATAATGAAAAACTGTTTTTT. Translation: CSIYNNEKLFF.

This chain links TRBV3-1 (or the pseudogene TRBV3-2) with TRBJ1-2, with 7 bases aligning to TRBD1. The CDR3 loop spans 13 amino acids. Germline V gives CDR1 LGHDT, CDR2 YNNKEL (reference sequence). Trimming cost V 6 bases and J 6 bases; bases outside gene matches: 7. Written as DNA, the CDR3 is TGTGCCAGCAGTCCAGACAGGGTGCATGGCTACACCTTC. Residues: CASSPDRVHGYTF.

The CDR3 region is CASSQETEQFF. The CDR3, as DNA: TGTGCCAGCAGCCAAGAGACTGAGCAGTTCTTC. The chain links TRBV4-2 to TRBJ2-1; D ambiguous. CDR1 and CDR2 from the germline V gene are LGHNA and YNFKEQ. V lost 0 bases and J lost 9, with 3 bases in between. The CDR3 length is 11 residues.

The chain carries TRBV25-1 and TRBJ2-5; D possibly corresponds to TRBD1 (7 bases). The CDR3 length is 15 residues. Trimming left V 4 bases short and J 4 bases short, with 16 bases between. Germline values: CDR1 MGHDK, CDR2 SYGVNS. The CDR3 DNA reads TGTGCCAGCAGTGTCGGAGGAGGGGGCGGAGAGACCCAGTACTTC. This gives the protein CASSVGGGGGETQYF.

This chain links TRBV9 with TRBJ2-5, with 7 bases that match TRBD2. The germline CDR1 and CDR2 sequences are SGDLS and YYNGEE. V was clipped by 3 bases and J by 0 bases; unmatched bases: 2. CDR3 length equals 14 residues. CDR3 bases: TGTGCCAGCAGCGGGGGGGGGTACCAAGAGACCCAGTACTTC. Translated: CASSGGGYQETQYF. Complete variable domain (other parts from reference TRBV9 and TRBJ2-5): DSGVTQTPKHLITATGQRVTLRCSPRSGDLSVYWYQQSLDQGLQFLIQYYNGEERAKGNILERFSAQQFPDLHSELNLSSLELGDSALYFCASSGGGYQETQYFGPGTRLLVL.

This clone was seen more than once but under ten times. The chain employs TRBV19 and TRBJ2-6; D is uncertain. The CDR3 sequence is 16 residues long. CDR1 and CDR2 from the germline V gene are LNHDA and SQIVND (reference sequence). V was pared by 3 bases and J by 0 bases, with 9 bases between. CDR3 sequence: CASSIPRSSGANVLTF. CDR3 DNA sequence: TGTGCCAGTAGTATCCCCCGAAGCTCTGGGGCCAACGTCCTGACTTTC. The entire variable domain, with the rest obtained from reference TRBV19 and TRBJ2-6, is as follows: DGGITQSPKYLFRKEGQNVTLSCEQNLNHDAMYWYRQDPGQGLRLIYYSQIVNDFQKGDIAEGYSVSREKKESFPLTVTSAQKNPTAFYLCASSIPRSSGANVLTFGAGSRLTVL.

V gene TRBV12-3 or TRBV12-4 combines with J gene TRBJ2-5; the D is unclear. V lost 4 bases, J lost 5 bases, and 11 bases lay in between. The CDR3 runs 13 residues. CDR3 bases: TGTGCCAGCAGTTACTATTTATTCGAGACCCAGTACTTC. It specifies CASSYYLFETQYF.

In DNA form, the CDR3 reads TGTGCCAGTAGTTCCAGGGTTAATTCACCCCTCCACTTT. Encoded protein: CASSSRVNSPLHF. The chain combines TRBV19 with TRBJ1-6; TRBD1 might be the D (5 bases). Trimming took off 5 bases at V and 6 bases at J, with 8 bases between the two ends. The germline gives CDR1 LNHDA, CDR2 SQIVND (reference sequence). The CDR3 is 13 amino acids.

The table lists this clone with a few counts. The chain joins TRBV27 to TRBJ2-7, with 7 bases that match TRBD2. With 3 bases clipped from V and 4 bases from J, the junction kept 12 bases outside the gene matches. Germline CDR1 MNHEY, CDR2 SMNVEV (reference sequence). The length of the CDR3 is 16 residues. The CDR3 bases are TGTGCCAGCAGTTTCGCGGGGACTATTGGGGGATACGAGCAGTACTTC. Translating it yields CASSFAGTIGGYEQYF.